The sample holds a few counts of the clone carrying this T cell receptor beta chain. This specimen belongs to a study of blood T cells in healthy people across ages. The germline V gene has CDR1 MGHRA and CDR2 YSYEKL. The V gene lost 0 bases and the J gene lost 5 bases, with 13 bases spanning the gap. The CDR3 length is 15 residues. A second PCR, run for about 7 to 11 cycles, used a sample-barcoded 5' primer plus a J-beta primer mix. TCRdb passed the 5' RACE reads through MiXCR, listing each CDR3 protein once. The sample shows some 850,000 distinct CDR3 sequences, roughly 24% of them seen only once. These sequences were also reported in another study, on T cells of mothers and their children. In that study: A few healthy Caucasian mothers and their six children donated.

This chain joins TRBV4-1 and TRBJ2-5; D possibly corresponds to TRBD1 (5 bases). This receptor was taken from a boy between 10 and 17 years old in good health. The specimen was blood. The CDR3 coding sequence is TGCGCCAGCAGCCAAGATTTCCCAGGGCTGGAGACCCAGTACTTC. Its protein product is CASSQDFPGLETQYF.